This is a list of T cell receptor beta chains from one sample in a study of blood T cell repertoires in COVID-19. Sequencing used immunoSEQ multiplex PCR; TCRdb keeps in-frame clones, though not all of them. This sample has 200,000 or so clones; over 75% occur once, and the top ten carry over 2.5%. The sequenced material came from peripheral blood. The receptors derive from a man aged 60-69 years with acute or convalescent COVID-19. CDR3s include the opening cysteine and the closing phenylalanine or tryptophan. The order of the fields is V gene, D gene, J gene, clone size, CDR3 protein, CDR3 DNA. A D gene is named only where the DNA matches it firmly. Expanded clones get a size class; other rows say once, few or many, or leave the size out.

V: TRBV10-1
D: NA
J: TRBJ2-7
size: NA
CDR3: CASSPRVIVSKYYEQYF
DNA: TGCGCCAGCAGTCCCAGGGTTATCGTATCCAAATACTACGAGCAGTACTTC

V: TRBV7-3
D: NA
J: TRBJ1-1
size: NA
CDR3: CASSPGGHLNTEAFF
DNA: TGTGCCAGCAGCCCGGGGGGGCACCTCAACACTGAAGCTTTCTTT

V: TRBV4-3
D: NA
J: TRBJ1-2
size: NA
CDR3: CASSQAGAGEGGYTF
DNA: TGCGCCAGCAGCCAAGCTGGGGCGGGGGAAGGTGGCTACACCTTC

V: TRBV19
D: TRBD1
J: TRBJ1-5
size: NA
CDR3: CASTDRTGRNNQPQHF
DNA: TGTGCCAGTACCGATCGGACAGGGCGAAACAATCAGCCCCAGCATTTT

V: TRBV27
D: TRBD1
J: TRBJ2-7
size: once
CDR3: CASSSPPTGGKYEQYF
DNA: TGTGCCAGCAGTTCCCCCCCGACAGGGGGCAAATACGAGCAGTACTTC

V: TRBV5-6
D: NA
J: TRBJ2-3
size: few
CDR3: CASSYPFRLSTDTQYF
DNA: TGTGCCAGCAGCTACCCGTTCCGGTTAAGCACAGATACGCAGTATTTT

V: TRBV27
D: TRBD1
J: TRBJ2-7
size: once
CDR3: CASSLGQAAYEQYF
DNA: TGTGCCAGCAGCCTTGGACAGGCCGCCTACGAGCAGTACTTC

V: TRBV2
D: NA
J: TRBJ2-3
size: NA
CDR3: CASGELGTDTQYF
DNA: TGTGCCAGCGGAGAACTAGGGACAGATACGCAGTATTTT

V: TRBV7-3
D: NA
J: TRBJ2-2
size: NA
CDR3: CASSLGGTGELFF
DNA: TGTGCCAGCAGCCTAGGGGGCACCGGGGAGCTGTTTTTT

V: TRBV24-1
D: NA
J: TRBJ1-1
size: once
CDR3: CATSGSGGMAEAFF
DNA: TGTGCCACCAGTGGATCGGGGGGCATGGCTGAAGCTTTCTTT

V: TRBV19
D: NA
J: TRBJ2-2
size: NA
CDR3: CASSIDGGANTGELFF
DNA: TGTGCCAGTAGTATAGATGGCGGGGCAAACACCGGGGAGCTGTTTTTT

V: TRBV7-8
D: TRBD2
J: TRBJ2-5
size: NA
CDR3: CASSPGTSAVETQYF
DNA: TGTGCCAGCAGCCCCGGGACTAGCGCGGTGGAGACCCAGTACTTC

V: TRBV28
D: NA
J: TRBJ1-5
size: NA
CDR3: CASSPRGGMGNQPQHF
DNA: TGTGCCAGCAGTCCCCGAGGGGGTATGGGGAATCAGCCCCAGCATTTT

V: TRBV19
D: NA
J: TRBJ2-3
size: NA
CDR3: CASSPETGDDTQYF
DNA: TGTGCCAGTAGTCCGGAGACAGGAGACGATACGCAGTATTTT